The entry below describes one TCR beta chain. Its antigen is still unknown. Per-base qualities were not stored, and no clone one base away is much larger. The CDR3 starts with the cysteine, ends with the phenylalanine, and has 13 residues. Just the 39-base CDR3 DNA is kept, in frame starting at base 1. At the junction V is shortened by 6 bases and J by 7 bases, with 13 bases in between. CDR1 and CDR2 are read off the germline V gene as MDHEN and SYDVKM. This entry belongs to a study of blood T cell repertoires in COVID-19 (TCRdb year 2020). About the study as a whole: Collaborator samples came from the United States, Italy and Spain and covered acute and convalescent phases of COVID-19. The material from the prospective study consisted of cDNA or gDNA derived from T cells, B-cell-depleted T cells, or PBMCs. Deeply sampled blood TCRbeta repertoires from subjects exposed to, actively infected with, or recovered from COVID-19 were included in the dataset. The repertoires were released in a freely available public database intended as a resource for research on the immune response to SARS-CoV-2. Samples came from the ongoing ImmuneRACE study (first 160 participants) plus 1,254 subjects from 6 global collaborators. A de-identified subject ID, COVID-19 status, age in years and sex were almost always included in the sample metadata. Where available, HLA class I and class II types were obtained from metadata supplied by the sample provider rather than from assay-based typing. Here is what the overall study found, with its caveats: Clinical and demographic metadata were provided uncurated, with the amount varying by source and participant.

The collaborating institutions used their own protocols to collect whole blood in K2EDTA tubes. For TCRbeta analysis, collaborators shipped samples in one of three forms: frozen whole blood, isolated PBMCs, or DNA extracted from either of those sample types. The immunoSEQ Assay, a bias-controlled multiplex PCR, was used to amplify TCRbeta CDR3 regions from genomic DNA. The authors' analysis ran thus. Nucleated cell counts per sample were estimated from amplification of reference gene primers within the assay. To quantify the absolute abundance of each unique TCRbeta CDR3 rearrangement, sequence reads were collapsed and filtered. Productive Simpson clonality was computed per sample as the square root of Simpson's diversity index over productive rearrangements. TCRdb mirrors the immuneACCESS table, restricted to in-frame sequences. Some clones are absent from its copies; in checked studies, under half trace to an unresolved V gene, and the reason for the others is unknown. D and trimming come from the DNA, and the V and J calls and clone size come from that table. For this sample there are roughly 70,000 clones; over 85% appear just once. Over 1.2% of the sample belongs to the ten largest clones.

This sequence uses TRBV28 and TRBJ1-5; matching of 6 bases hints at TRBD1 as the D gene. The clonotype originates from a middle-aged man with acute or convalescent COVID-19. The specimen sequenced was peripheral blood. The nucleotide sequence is TGTGCCAGCAGAACAGGGATAGACCAGCCCCAGCATTTT. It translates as CASRTGIDQPQHF.